There are many counts of the clone carrying this TCR beta chain. The identical CDR3 is also encoded by other nucleotide sequences in the sample. CDR3 length: 14 amino acids. Germline-derived CDR1 and CDR2 are MGHRA and YSYEKL. V dropped 3 bases and J dropped 6; count of bases not matched to a gene: 3. The data stem from a study of blood T cell repertoires in COVID-19. Assay used: immunoSEQ multiplex PCR; TCRdb lists only in-frame clones, some missing. Among roughly 80,000 clones listed, over 80% were seen once. This receptor was identified in a man aged 50 or older with acute or convalescent COVID-19. The sample taken for sequencing was peripheral blood. The V gene is TRBV4-1, the J gene TRBJ2-2; 8 bases are shared with TRBD1. CDR3 loop: CASSQRQGSGELFF. In nucleotides, the CDR3 is TGCGCCAGCAGCCAGAGACAGGGGTCCGGGGAGCTGTTTTTT.